The 2 T cell receptor beta chains in this list originate from one sample, sequenced in a study of Graves' ophthalmopathy and Graves' hyperthyroidism. TCR beta CDR3 regions were amplified from RNA transcripts. Second-round multiplex PCR came after first-round RT-PCR with HTBI primers. TCRdb re-analysed the multiplex PCR reads in MiXCR, keeping a single row per CDR3 protein. Of 200,000 to 250,000 distinct CDR3 sequences listed, 20% to 25% are singletons. The sequencing input was peripheral blood. The receptors shown here come from a woman between 45 and 60 years old with Graves' ophthalmopathy.

CDR3 DNA sequence: TGTGCCAGCAGTTTATCTGGCACTCACACTGAAGCTTTCTTT. This translates into CASSLSGTHTEAFF. The V gene is TRBV6-5, the J gene TRBJ1-1, with D unclear. The CDR3 loop spans 14 amino acids. Trimming pared 4 bases from V and 3 bases from J, leaving 12 bases between. CDR1 and CDR2 (germline): MNHEY, SVGAGI.

This clonotype was observed many times. The chain links TRBV28 to TRBJ1-2; possible D gene TRBD1, 6 bases. V dropped 7 bases and J dropped 8 bases, with 17 bases sitting between them. Germline CDR1 and CDR2: MDHEN and SYDVKM. CDR3 length: 13 residues. CDR3: CASILSGGGGYTF. CDR3 DNA: TGTGCCAGCATCCTTTCGGGGGGGGGCGGCTACACCTTC.